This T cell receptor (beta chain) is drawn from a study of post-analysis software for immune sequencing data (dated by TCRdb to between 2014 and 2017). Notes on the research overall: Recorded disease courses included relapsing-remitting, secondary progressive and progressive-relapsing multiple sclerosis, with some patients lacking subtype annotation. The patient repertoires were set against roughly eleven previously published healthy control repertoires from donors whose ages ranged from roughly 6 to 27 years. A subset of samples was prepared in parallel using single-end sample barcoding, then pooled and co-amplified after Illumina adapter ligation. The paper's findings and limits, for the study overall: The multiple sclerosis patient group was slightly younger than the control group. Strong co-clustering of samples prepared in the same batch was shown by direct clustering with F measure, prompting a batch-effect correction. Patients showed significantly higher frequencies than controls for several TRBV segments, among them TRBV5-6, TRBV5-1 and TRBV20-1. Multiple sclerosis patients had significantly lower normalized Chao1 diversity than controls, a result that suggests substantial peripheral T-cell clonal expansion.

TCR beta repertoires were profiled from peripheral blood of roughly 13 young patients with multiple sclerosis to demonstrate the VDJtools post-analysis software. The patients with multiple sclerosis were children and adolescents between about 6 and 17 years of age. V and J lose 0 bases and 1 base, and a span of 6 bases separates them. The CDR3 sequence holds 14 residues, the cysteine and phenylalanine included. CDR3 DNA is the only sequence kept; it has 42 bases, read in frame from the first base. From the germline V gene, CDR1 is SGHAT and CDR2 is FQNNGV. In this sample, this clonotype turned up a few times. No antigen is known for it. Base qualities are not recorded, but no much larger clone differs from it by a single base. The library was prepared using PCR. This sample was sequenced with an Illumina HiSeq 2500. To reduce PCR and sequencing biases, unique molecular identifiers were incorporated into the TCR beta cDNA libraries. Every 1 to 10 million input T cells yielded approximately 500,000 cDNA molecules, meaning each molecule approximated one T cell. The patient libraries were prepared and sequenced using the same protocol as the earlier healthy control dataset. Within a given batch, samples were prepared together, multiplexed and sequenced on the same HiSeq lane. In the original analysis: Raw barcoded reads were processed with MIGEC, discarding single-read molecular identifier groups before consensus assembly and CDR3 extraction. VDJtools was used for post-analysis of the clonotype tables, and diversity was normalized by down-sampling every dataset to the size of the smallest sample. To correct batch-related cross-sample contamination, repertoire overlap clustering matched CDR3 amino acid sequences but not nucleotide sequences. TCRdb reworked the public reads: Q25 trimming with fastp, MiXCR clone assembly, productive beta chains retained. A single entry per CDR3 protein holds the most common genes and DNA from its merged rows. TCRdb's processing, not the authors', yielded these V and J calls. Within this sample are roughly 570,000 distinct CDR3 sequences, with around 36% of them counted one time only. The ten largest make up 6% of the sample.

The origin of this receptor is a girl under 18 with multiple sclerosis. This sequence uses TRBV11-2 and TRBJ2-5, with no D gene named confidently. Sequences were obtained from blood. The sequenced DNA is TGTGCCAGCAGCTTAGATATCTCCCAAGAGACCCAGTACTTC. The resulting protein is CASSLDISQETQYF.